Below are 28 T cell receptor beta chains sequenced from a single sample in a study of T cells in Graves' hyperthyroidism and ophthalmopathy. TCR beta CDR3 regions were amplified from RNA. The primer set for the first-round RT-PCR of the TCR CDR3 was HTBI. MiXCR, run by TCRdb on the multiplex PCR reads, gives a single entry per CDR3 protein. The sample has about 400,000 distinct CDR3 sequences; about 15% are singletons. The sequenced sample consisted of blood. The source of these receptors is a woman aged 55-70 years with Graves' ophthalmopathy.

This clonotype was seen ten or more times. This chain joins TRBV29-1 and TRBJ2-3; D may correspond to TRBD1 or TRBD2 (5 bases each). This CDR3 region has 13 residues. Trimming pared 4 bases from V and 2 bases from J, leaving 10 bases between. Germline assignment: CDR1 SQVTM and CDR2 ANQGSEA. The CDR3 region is CSVVPGTTDTQYF. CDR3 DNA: TGCAGCGTTGTACCCGGGACCACAGATACGCAGTATTTT.

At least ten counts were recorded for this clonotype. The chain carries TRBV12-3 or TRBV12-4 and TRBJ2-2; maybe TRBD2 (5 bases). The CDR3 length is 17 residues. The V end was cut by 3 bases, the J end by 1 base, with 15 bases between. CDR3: CASSFVWRSGNTGELFF. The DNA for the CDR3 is TGTGCCAGCAGTTTCGTTTGGAGGAGCGGGAACACCGGGGAGCTGTTTTTT.

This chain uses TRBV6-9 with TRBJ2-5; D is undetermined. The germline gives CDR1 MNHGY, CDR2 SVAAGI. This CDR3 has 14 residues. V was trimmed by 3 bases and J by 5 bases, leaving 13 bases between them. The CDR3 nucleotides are TGTGCCAGCAGTTACGGGCCCCCTTGGGAGACCCAGTACTTC. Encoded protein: CASSYGPPWETQYF.

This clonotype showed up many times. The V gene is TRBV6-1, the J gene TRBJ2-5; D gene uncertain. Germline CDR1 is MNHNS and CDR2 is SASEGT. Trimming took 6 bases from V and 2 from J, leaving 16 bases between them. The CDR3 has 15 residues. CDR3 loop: CASSPPSSGQETQYF. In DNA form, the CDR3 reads TGTGCCAGCAGCCCACCCTCGTCTGGGCAAGAGACCCAGTACTTC.

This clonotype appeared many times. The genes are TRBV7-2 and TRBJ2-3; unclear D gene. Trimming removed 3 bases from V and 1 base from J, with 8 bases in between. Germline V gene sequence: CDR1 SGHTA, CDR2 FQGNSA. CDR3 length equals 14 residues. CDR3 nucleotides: TGTGCCAGCAGCTTTCAGTACGGCACAGATACGCAGTATTTT. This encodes CASSFQYGTDTQYF.

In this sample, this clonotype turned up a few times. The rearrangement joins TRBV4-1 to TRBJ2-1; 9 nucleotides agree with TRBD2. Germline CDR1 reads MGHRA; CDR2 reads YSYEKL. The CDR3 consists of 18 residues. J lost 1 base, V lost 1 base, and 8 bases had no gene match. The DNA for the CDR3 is TGCGCCAGCAGCCAAGTTGGGGCGGGAGGGCCTTCCTACAATGAGCAGTTCTTC. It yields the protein CASSQVGAGGPSYNEQFF.

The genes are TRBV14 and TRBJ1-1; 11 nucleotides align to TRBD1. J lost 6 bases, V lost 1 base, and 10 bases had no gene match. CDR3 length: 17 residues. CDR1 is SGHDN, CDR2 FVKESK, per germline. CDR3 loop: CASSQVGGTGGLAEAFF. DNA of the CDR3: TGTGCCAGCAGCCAAGTAGGAGGGACAGGGGGTCTAGCTGAAGCTTTCTTT. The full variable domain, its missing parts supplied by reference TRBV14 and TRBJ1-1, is EAGVTQFPSHSVIEKGQTVTLRCDPISGHDNLYWYRRVMGKEIKFLLHFVKESKQDESGMPNNRFLAERTGGTYSTLKVQPAELEDSGVYFCASSQVGGTGGLAEAFFGQGTRLTVV.

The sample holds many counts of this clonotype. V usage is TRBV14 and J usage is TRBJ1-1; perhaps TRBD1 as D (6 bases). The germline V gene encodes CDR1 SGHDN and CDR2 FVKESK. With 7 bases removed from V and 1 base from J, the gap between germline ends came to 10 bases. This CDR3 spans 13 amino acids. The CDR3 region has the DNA TGTGCCAGCAATCAAGGGGGGAACACTGAAGCTTTCTTT. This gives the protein CASNQGGNTEAFF.

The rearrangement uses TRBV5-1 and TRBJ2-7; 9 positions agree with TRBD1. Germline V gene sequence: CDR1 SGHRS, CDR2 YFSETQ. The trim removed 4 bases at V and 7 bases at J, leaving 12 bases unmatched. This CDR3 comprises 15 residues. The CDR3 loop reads CASSPGTGNRGEQYF. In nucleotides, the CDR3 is TGCGCCAGCAGCCCTGGGACAGGGAACCGCGGTGAGCAGTACTTC.

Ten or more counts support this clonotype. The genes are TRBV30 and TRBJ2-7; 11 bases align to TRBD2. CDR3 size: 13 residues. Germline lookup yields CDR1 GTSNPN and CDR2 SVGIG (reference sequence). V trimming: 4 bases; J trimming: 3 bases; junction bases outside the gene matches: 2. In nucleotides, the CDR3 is TGTGCCTGGAAACTAGCGGGAGTCTACGAGCAGTACTTC. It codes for CAWKLAGVYEQYF. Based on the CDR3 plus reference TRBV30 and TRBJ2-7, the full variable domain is SQTIHQWPATLVQPVGSPLSLECTVEGTSNPNLYWYRQAAGRGLQLLFYSVGIGQISSEVPQNLSASRPQDRQFILSSKKLLLSDSGFYLCAWKLAGVYEQYFGPGTRLTVT.

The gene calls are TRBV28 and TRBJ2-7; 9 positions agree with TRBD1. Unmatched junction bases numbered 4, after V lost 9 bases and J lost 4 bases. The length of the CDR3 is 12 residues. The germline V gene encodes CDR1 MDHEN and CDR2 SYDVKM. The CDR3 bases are TGTGCCAGGTACAGGGGGCGGTACGAGCAGTACTTC. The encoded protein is CARYRGRYEQYF.

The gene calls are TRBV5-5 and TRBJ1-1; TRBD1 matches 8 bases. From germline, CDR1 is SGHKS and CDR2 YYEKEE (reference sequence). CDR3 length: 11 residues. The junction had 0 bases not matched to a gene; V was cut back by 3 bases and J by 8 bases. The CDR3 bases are TGTGCCAGCAGCTGGACAGGGGAAGCTTTCTTT. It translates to CASSWTGEAFF.

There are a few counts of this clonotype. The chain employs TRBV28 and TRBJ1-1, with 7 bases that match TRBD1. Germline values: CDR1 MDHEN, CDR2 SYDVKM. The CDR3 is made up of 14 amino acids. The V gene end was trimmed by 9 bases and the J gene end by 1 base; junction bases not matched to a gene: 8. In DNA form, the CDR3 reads TGTGCCAGTCGACAGGGAGGAGGGAACACTGAAGCTTTCTTT. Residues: CASRQGGGNTEAFF.

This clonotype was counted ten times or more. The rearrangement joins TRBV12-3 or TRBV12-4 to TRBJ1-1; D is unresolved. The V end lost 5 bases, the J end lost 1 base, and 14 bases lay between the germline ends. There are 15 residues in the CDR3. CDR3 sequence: CASSLTLGGNTEAFF. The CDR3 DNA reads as TGTGCCAGCAGTCTAACCCTTGGCGGGAACACTGAAGCTTTCTTT.

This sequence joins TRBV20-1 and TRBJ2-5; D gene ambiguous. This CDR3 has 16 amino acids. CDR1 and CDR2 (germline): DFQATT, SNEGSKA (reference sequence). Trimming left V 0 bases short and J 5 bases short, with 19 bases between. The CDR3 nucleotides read TGCAGTGCTAGAGATCGCGAGAGAGAGAGCAGGGAGACCCAGTACTTC. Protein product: CSARDRERESRETQYF.

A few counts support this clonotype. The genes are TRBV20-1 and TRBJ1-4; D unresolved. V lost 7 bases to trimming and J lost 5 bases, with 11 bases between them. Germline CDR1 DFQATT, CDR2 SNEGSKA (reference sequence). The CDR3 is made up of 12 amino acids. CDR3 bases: TGCAGTGTTACATCTCCGAATGAAAAACTGTTTTTT. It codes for CSVTSPNEKLFF.

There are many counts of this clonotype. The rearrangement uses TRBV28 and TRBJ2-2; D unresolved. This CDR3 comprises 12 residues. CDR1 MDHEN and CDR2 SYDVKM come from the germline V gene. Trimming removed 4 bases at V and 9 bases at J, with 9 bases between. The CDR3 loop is CASSSHFRELFF. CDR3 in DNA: TGTGCCAGCAGTTCCCATTTCCGGGAGCTGTTTTTT. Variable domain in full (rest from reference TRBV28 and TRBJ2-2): DVKVTQSSRYLVKRTGEKVFLECVQDMDHENMFWYRQDPGLGLRLIYFSYDVKMKEKGDIPEGYSVSREKKERFSLILESASTNQTSMYLCASSSHFRELFFGEGSRLTVL.

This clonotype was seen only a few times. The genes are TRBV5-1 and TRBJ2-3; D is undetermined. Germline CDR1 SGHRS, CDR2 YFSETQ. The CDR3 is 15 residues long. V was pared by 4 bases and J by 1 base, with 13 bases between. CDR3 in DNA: TGCGCCAGCAGCCCCCATCAGCTAGGCACAGATACGCAGTATTTT. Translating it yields CASSPHQLGTDTQYF. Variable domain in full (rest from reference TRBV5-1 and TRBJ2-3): KAGVTQTPRYLIKTRGQQVTLSCSPISGHRSVSWYQQTPGQGLQFLFEYFSETQRNKGNFPGRFSGRQFSNSRSEMNVSTLELGDSALYLCASSPHQLGTDTQYFGPGTRLTVL.

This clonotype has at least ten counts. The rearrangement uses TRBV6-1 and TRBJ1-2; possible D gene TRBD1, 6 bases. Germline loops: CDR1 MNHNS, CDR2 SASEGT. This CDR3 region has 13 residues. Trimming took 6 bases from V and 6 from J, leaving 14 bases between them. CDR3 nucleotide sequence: TGTGCCAGCAGCTACAGGGAAGGGAATGGCTACACCTTC. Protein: CASSYREGNGYTF.

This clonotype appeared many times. DNA for the CDR3: TGCAGTGCTGTGGGACCACTCCTGAACACCGGGGAGCTGTTTTTT. It yields the protein CSAVGPLLNTGELFF. The chain employs TRBV20-1 and TRBJ2-2; D may match TRBD1 or TRBD2 (5 bases each). Germline CDR1 reads DFQATT; CDR2 reads SNEGSKA (reference sequence). The CDR3 covers 15 residues. Trimming shortened V by 5 bases and J by 1 base, and 14 bases separated the two germline ends.

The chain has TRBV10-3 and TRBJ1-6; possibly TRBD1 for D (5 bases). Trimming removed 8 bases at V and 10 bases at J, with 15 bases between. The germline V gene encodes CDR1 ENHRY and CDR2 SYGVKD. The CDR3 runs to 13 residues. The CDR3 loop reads CAIRGRGRSPLHF. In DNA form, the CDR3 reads TGTGCCATCCGGGGGAGGGGACGGTCACCCCTCCACTTT.

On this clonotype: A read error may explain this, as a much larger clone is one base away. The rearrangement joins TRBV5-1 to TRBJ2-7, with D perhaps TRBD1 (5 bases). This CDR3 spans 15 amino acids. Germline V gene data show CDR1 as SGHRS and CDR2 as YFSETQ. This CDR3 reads CTSSLGQALSYEQYF. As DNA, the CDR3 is TGCACCAGCAGCTTGGGGCAGGCCCTTTCCTACGAGCAGTACTTC.

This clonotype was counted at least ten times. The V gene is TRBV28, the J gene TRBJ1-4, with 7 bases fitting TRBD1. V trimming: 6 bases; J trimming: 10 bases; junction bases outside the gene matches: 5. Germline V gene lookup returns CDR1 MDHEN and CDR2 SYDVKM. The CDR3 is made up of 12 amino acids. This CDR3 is CASSLQGLKLFF. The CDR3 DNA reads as TGTGCCAGCAGCTTACAGGGGTTAAAACTGTTTTTT. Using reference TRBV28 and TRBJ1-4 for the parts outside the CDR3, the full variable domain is DVKVTQSSRYLVKRTGEKVFLECVQDMDHENMFWYRQDPGLGLRLIYFSYDVKMKEKGDIPEGYSVSREKKERFSLILESASTNQTSMYLCASSLQGLKLFFGSGTQLSVL.

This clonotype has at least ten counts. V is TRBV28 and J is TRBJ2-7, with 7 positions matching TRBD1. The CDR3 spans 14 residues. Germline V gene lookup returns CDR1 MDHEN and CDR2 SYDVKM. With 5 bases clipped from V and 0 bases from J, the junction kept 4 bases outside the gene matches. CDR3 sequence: CASSGSGGSYEQYF. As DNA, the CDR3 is TGTGCCAGCAGTGGATCAGGGGGCTCCTACGAGCAGTACTTC.

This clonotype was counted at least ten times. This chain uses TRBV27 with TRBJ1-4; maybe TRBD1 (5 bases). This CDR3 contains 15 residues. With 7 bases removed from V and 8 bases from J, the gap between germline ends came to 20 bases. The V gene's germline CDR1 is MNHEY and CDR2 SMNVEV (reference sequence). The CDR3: CASTGLFGGSEKLFF. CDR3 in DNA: TGTGCCAGCACGGGACTCTTCGGCGGAAGCGAAAAACTGTTTTTT.

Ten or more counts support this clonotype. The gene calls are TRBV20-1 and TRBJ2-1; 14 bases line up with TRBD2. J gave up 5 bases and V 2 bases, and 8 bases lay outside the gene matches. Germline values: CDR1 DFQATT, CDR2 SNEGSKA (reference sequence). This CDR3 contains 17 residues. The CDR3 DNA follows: TGCAGTGCTAGAAGGACTAGCGGGAGGTGGAAAGACAATGAGCAGTTCTTC. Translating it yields CSARRTSGRWKDNEQFF.

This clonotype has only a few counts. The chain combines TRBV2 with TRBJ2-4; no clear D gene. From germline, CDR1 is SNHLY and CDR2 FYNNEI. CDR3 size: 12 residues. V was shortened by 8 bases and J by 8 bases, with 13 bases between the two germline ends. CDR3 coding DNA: TGTGCCAGCTTAAGGGTTGGGGACATTCAGTACTTC. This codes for CASLRVGDIQYF.

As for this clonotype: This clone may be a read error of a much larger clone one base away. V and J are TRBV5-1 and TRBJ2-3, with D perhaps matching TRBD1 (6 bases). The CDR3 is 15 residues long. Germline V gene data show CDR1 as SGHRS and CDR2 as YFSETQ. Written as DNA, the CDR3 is TGCACCAGCAGCTTGCCGGGACAAAGCACAGATACGCAGTATTTT. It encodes CTSSLPGQSTDTQYF.